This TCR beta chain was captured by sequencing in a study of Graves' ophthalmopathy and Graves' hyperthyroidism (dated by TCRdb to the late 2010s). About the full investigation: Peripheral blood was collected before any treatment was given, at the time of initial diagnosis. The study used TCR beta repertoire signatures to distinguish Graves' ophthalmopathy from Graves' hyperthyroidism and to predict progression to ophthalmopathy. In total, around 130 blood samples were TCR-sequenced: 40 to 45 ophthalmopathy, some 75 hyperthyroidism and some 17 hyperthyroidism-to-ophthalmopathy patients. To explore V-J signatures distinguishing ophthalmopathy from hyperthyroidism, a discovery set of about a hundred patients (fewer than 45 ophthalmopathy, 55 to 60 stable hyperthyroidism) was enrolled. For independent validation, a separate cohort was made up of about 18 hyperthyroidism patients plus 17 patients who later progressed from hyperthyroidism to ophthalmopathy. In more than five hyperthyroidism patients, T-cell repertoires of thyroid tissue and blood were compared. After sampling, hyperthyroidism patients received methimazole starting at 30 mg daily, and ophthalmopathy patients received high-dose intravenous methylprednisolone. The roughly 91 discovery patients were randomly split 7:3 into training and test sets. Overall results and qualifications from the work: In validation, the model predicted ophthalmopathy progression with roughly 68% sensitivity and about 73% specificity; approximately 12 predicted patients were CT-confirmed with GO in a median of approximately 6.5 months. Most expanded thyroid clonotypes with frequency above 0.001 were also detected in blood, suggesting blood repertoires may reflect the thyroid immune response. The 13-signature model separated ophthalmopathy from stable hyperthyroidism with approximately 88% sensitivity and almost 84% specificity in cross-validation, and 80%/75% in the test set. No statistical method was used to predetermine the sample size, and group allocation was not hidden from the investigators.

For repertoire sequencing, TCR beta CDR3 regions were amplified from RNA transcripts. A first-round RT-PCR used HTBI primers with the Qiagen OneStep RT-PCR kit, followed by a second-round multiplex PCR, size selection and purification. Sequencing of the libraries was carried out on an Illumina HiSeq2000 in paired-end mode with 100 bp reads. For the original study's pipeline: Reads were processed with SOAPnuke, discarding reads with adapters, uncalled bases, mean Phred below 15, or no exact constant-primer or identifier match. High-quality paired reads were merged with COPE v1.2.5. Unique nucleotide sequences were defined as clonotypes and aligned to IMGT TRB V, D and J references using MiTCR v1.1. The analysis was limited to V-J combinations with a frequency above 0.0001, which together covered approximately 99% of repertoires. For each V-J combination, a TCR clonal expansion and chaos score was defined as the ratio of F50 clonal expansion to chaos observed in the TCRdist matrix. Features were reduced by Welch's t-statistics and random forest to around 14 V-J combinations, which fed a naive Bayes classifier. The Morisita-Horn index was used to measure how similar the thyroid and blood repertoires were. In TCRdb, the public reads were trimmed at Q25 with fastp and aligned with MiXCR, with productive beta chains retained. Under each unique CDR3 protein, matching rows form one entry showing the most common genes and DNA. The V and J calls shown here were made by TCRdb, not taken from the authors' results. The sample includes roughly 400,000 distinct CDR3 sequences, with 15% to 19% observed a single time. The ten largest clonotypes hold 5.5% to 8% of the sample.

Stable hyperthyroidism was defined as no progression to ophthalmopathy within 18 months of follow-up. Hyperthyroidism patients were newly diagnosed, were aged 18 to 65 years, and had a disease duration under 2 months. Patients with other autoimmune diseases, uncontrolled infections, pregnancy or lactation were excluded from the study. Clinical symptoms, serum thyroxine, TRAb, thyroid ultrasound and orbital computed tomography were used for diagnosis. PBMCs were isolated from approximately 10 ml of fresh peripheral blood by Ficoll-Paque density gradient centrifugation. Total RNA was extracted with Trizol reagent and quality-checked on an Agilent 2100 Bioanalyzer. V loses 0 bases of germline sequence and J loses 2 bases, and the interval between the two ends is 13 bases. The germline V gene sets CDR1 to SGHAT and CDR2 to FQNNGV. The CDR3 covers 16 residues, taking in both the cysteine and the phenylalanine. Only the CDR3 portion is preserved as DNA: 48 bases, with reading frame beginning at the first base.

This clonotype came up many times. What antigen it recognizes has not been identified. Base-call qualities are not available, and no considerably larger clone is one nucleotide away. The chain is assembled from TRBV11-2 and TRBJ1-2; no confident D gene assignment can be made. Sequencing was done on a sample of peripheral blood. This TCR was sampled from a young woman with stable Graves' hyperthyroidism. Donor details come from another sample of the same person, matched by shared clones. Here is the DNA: TGTGCCAGCAGCTTAGAGGGCAGAACCCTGAACTATGGCTACACCTTC. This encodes CASSLEGRTLNYGYTF.